The 2 T cell receptor beta chains given below trace back to one sample, sequenced in a study of blood T cell repertoires in COVID-19. Using immunoSEQ multiplex PCR, the repertoire was profiled, and TCRdb retains in-frame clones only, with some absent. The table lists under 350,000 clones, under 95% of them singletons. The sample was PBMCs or T cells enriched from blood (not recorded which). The receptors were gathered from a man aged 60 to 69 who had recovered from COVID-19.

The chain joins TRBV2 to TRBJ2-1, with TRBD2 matching 7 bases. Unmatched junction bases numbered 6, after V lost 4 bases and J lost 0 bases. The CDR3 has 16 residues. Germline CDR1 SNHLY, CDR2 FYNNEI. This chain's CDR3 is CASSGRTGGSYNEQFF. CDR3 nucleotide sequence: TGTGCCAGCAGTGGCCGAACGGGGGGCTCCTACAATGAGCAGTTCTTC.

The chain joins TRBV2 to TRBJ2-2, with 9 bases fitting TRBD1. The CDR3 is 17 amino acids. V shed 2 bases, J shed 4 bases, and the junction held 8 bases outside the gene matches. Germline V gene lookup returns CDR1 SNHLY and CDR2 FYNNEI. CDR3 protein: CASSENAGTGLTGELFF. CDR3 DNA: TGTGCCAGCAGTGAAAACGCTGGGACAGGGCTCACCGGGGAGCTGTTTTTT.